The T cell receptor (beta chain) described here comes from a study of blood T cells in healthy people across ages (dated by TCRdb to about 2015). Context from the whole study: In model experiments, template switching captured about one uniquely barcoded TCR beta cDNA molecule for every two T cells. To track age-related changes in TCR beta repertoire diversity, the study relied on deep sequencing normalized with unique cDNA molecular identifiers. Donors were grouped into four age groups: young (average approximately 16 years), middle-aged (less than 40), aged (around 62) and long-lived (over 80). Donors of different ages were randomly distributed across sequencing lanes to avoid experimental bias. The study analyzed two additional independent replicas of 1 million unique cDNA reads from the same blood draw for two donors, one aged 18 to 30 and one aged 80 or older.

This clonotype was seen repeatedly, ten times or more. The antigen it recognizes is unknown. Base qualities are not at hand, and no much larger clone is one base apart. The library was generated by 5' RACE. Instrument on record: Illumina HiSeq 2500. A second PCR of roughly 6 to 11 cycles was run with a J-beta primer mix and a sample-barcoded 5' primer. Each TCR beta cDNA molecule received a unique molecular identifier from a template-switch 5' adaptor carrying 12 random nucleotides. At least 2.5 million CDR3-containing paired-end reads were obtained from each sample. First-strand cDNA synthesis was performed from all RNA using the Mint cDNA synthesis kit, with priming by a TRBC-specific oligonucleotide. Following uracil-DNA glycosylase treatment, all cDNA underwent a first 18-cycle PCR with the universal primers M1SS and BC2_uni_R. Regarding the original processing steps: For normalization, 1 million high-quality reads, each with a distinct molecular identifier, were randomly selected from each sample. Reads with shared molecular identifiers were discarded instead of being binned into consensus sequences. MiTCR, with a Q25 quality threshold and the strictest error-elimination algorithm, was used for CDR3 identification, clonotype clustering and error correction. Lower-bound total TCR beta diversity was estimated with a nonparametric unseen species model using Euler transformation. The raw public reads went through TCRdb reprocessing: fastp at Q25, MiXCR clone calling, in-frame beta chains kept. CDR3 protein sequences are deduplicated, and each keeps its most common genes and DNA. The V and J calls and clone size are TCRdb's, not the authors'. This sample gives about 1.6 million distinct CDR3 sequences in total; roughly 32% of them show up just once. The ten largest make up approximately 11% of the sample.

Reading from cysteine to phenylalanine, the CDR3 counts 14 amino acids. CDR3 DNA is the only sequence kept; it has 42 bases, read in frame from the first base. CDR1 MNHEY and CDR2 SMNVEV were looked up in the germline V gene (reference sequence). Germline trimming: 8 bases from V, 7 bases from J; junction bases outside gene matches: 9. Systemically healthy Caucasian individuals from Russia, 35 to 50 in total and aged about 6 to 95 years, were included as donors. Approximately 9.3 milliliters of peripheral blood were collected from each donor into EDTA-treated Vacutainer tubes. Ficoll-Paque density-gradient centrifugation was used to isolate PBMCs, with at least 6 million per sample. Trizol reagent was used to extract total RNA from the PBMCs, yielding at least 6 micrograms per sample. For every donor, an aliquot of PBMCs went through flow cytometry to measure the percentages of naive CD45RAhigh/CD27high T cells.

General findings and caveats noted by the study authors: Estimates of total diversity from one million sequenced T cells were regarded as lower bounds and underestimates. There was a strong correlation between observed TCR beta diversity and the percentage of naive T cells measured by flow cytometry. Because profiling used bulk unsorted PBMCs, naive and antigen-experienced compartments could not be compared conclusively. The CMV infection status of donors was not known, potentially confounding age-related changes in expanded clonotypes. Compared with the aged group, the long-lived group had more naive CD4+ T cells, fewer expanded clones and increased TCR diversity, suggesting age selection. As age increased, observed TCR beta diversity per million T cells dropped in a roughly linear way, and a significant reduction was already evident by age around 41.

The V gene is TRBV27 and the J gene is TRBJ2-7; the junction holds 12 bases that match TRBD1. The specimen was blood. The clonotype was recovered from a woman aged 25-40 years in good health. The CDR3 in this case is CASGPGTGGEEQYF. The DNA sequence reads TGTGCCAGCGGCCCCGGGACAGGGGGCGAGGAGCAGTACTTC.